These 18 T cell receptor beta chains were all obtained from the same sample, sequenced in a study of T cell repertoires in cytomegalovirus infection. One entry per CDR3 protein, called by TCRdb with MiXCR from the reads. This repertoire shows over 150,000 distinct CDR3 sequences, about a sixth found once; its top ten account for roughly a quarter. The sequenced sample consisted of CD8+ T cells from PBMCs. Receptors were obtained from a human donor in good health (CMV status not recorded). Some clones in this sample may be carry-over from other donors' samples.

This clonotype was picked up a small number of times. This chain links TRBV28 with TRBJ1-2; 7 bases map to TRBD1. The trim removed 8 bases at V and 8 bases at J, leaving 17 bases unmatched. Germline V gene lookup returns CDR1 MDHEN and CDR2 SYDVKM. The CDR3 runs to 15 residues. In nucleotides, the CDR3 is TGTGCCAGCCTGCGGGACAGAGGGATGGTCGGGGGCTACACCTTC. The encoded protein is CASLRDRGMVGGYTF.

The chain links TRBV12-3 or TRBV12-4 to TRBJ2-5, with D possibly matching TRBD2 (5 bases). The CDR3 covers 15 residues. Trimming stripped 0 bases from V and 5 bases from J, with 13 bases between. The CDR3 DNA reads TGTGCCAGCAGTTTAGCTGACACCTGGAGGGAGACCCAGTACTTC. It encodes CASSLADTWRETQYF.

This chain connects TRBV6-6 to TRBJ2-1; no definite D call. V shed 5 bases and J shed 6 bases, with 20 bases lying between them. CDR1 is MNHNY, CDR2 SVGAGI, per germline (reference sequence). The CDR3 is made up of 16 amino acids. The CDR3 DNA sequence: TGTGCCAGCAGTGCACTTCCTCGATCGGATGGCAATGAGCAGTTCTTC. Its translation is CASSALPRSDGNEQFF.

The chain recombines TRBV6-2 or TRBV6-3 with TRBJ1-2; the D gene is possibly TRBD1 (5 bases). This CDR3 comprises 15 residues. Germline lookup yields CDR1 MNHEY and CDR2 SVGEGT. V lost 2 bases and J lost 3, with 13 bases in between. Written as DNA, the CDR3 is TGTGCCAGCAGTTACCCCGGGCAGGGAGACTATGGCTACACCTTC. This translates into CASSYPGQGDYGYTF.

The rearrangement uses TRBV10-2 and TRBJ2-7; 9 positions agree with TRBD1. CDR1 is WSHSY and CDR2 is SAAADI in the germline V gene. There are 14 residues in the CDR3. V gave up 10 bases and J gave up 6 bases; unmatched junction bases: 13. The CDR3 nucleotides read TGCGCCACCGGAGGACAGGGGCGTGGATTCGAGCAGTACTTC. Encoded protein: CATGGQGRGFEQYF.

This clonotype was seen a few times. This chain uses TRBV7-2 with TRBJ2-7; possible D gene TRBD1, 5 bases. Trimming removed 1 base from V and 6 bases from J, with 19 bases in between. The germline V gene encodes CDR1 SGHTA and CDR2 FQGNSA. This CDR3 is 16 amino acids long. The CDR3, as DNA: TGTGCCAGCAGCTTAGAACTCGCAGGGCATATTAGCGAGCAGTACTTC. This codes for CASSLELAGHISEQYF.

This clonotype turned up a few times. The junction departs from the called germline gene at one end, perhaps through a read error. V usage is TRBV7-9 and J usage is TRBJ2-5; D is tentatively TRBD1 or TRBD2 (5 bases each). CDR3 size: 13 residues. Germline CDR1 reads SEHNR; CDR2 reads FQNEAQ (reference sequence). The CDR3: CASSLVGEEIQYF. DNA of the CDR3: TGTGCCAGCAGCTTAGTGGGGGAAGAGATCCAGTACTTC.

There are a few counts of this clonotype. The chain combines TRBV7-6 with TRBJ2-1; TRBD1 matches at 10 bases. Germline assignment: CDR1 SGHVS and CDR2 FNYEAQ. The CDR3 sequence is 16 residues long. V lost 8 bases to trimming and J lost 7 bases; unmatched junction nucleotides: 14. The CDR3 reads CASQSGTGTGANEQFF. CDR3 nucleotide sequence: TGTGCCAGCCAGAGCGGGACGGGGACAGGGGCGAATGAGCAGTTCTTC.

Only a few counts were recorded for this clonotype. CDR3 region: CASSSVFETTGPYEQYF. The DNA for the CDR3 is TGTGCCAGCAGTTCAGTATTTGAGACGACAGGCCCCTACGAGCAGTACTTC. This rearrangement joins TRBV6-2 or TRBV6-3 to TRBJ2-7; TRBD1 might be the D (6 bases). V gave up 4 bases and J gave up 2 bases, with 21 bases separating them. Germline CDR1 is MNHEY and CDR2 is SVGEGT. The CDR3 runs 17 residues.

This chain joins TRBV20-1 and TRBJ2-1; TRBD2 matches 7 bases. J lost 0 bases, V lost 0 bases, and 14 bases had no gene match. Germline V gene data show CDR1 as DFQATT and CDR2 as SNEGSKA (reference sequence). The CDR3 is 19 amino acids. The CDR3 DNA is TGCAGTGCTAGAGATAAGGAAGCGGGGCTCCGGAGCTCCTACAATGAGCAGTTCTTC. Amino acid sequence: CSARDKEAGLRSSYNEQFF.

A few counts support this clonotype. The V gene is TRBV20-1, the J gene TRBJ2-7; 10 bases line up with TRBD1. Germline trimming cut 6 bases from V and 3 bases from J; bases unmatched to any gene: 8. Looked up from germline, CDR1 is DFQATT and CDR2 is SNEGSKA (reference sequence). The CDR3 is 14 amino acids. As DNA, the CDR3 is TGCAGTGCCAACGACAGGGGGCGAAGCTACGAGCAGTACTTC. Its translation is CSANDRGRSYEQYF.

A note on this clonotype: One end of the junction fails to match germline, which may point to a read error. The chain couples TRBV4-1 to TRBJ2-7; 14 positions match TRBD2. This CDR3 region has 16 residues. The germline V gene has CDR1 MGHRA and CDR2 YSYEKL. CDR3 in DNA: TGTGCCAGCAGCCTCGGACTAGCGGGGGGTTCCTACGAGCAGTACTTC. This encodes CASSLGLAGGSYEQYF.

In its sample, this clonotype was seen a few times. V and J are TRBV7-2 and TRBJ2-5, with 8 bases lining up with TRBD1. Germline assignment: CDR1 SGHTA and CDR2 FQGNSA. CDR3 length equals 17 residues. V lost 0 bases to trimming and J lost 1 base; unmatched junction nucleotides: 7. DNA of the CDR3: TGTGCCAGCAGCTTAGCCAGGGGGCGATCATTCCAAGAGACCCAGTACTTC. Its translation: CASSLARGRSFQETQYF.

The table lists this clonotype with a few counts. The J gene is TRBJ2-5, the V gene TRBV7-9; the D gene could be TRBD1 or TRBD2 (6 bases each). The CDR3 spans 15 residues. V was pared by 7 bases and J by 5 bases, with 20 bases between. Germline V gives CDR1 SEHNR, CDR2 FQNEAQ (reference sequence). As DNA, the CDR3 is TGTGCCAGCACCCAGGGGCTAGCGAATTGGGAGACCCAGTACTTC. Protein: CASTQGLANWETQYF.

This clonotype was seen a few times. The chain has TRBV6-5 and TRBJ2-3, with 12 bases aligning to TRBD1. CDR1 and CDR2 from the germline V gene are MNHEY and SVGAGI. The CDR3 contains 14 residues. V lost 2 bases to trimming and J lost 6 bases; unmatched junction nucleotides: 0. CDR3 bases: TGTGCCAGCAGTTACGGGACAGGGGGCGATACGCAGTATTTT. Protein: CASSYGTGGDTQYF.

This rearrangement joins TRBV7-6 to TRBJ2-7; D remains unclear. The CDR3 is 15 residues long. With 3 bases removed from V and 3 bases from J, the gap between germline ends came to 15 bases. Per the germline V gene, CDR1 is SGHVS and CDR2 is FNYEAQ. Written as DNA, the CDR3 is TGTGCCAGCAGCTTGACACAACATTCCATCTACGAGCAGTACTTC. Protein sequence: CASSLTQHSIYEQYF.

By share of the sample, this clonotype is medium-sized. The rearrangement joins TRBV12-3 or TRBV12-4 to TRBJ2-3; TRBD2 agrees at 11 bases. The length of the CDR3 is 14 residues. The junction had 2 bases not matched to a gene; V was cut back by 4 bases and J by 5 bases. The CDR3 DNA sequence: TGTGCCAGCAGTTACACTAGCGGGGGAGATACGCAGTATTTT. This gives the protein CASSYTSGGDTQYF.

The chain is built from TRBV27 and TRBJ1-1, with unresolved D. This CDR3 has 11 amino acids. Looked up from germline, CDR1 is MNHEY and CDR2 is SMNVEV (reference sequence). V was cut by 6 bases and J by 11 bases, with 13 bases left in between. The CDR3 region has the DNA TGTGCCAGCAGACTAAACTCCAGGGCTTTCTTT. This encodes CASRLNSRAFF.